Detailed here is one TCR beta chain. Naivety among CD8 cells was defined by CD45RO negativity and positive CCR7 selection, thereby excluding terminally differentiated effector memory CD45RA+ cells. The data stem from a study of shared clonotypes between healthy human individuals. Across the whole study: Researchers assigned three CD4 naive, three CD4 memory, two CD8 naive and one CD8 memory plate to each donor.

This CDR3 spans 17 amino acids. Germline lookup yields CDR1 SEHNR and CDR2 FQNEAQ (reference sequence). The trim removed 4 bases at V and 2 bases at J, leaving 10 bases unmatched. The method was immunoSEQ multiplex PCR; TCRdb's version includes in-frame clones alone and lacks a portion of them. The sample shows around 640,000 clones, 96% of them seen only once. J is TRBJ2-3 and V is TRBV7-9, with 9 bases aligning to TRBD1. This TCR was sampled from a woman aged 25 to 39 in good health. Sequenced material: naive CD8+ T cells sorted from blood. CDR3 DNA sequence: TGTGCCAGCAGCTCAGCCCCCCGGACAGGGGACACAGATACGCAGTATTTT. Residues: CASSSAPRTGDTDTQYF. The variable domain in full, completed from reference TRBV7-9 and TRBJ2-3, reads DTGVSQNPRHKITKRGQNVTFRCDPISEHNRLYWYRQTLGQGPEFLTYFQNEAQLEKSRLLSDRFSAERPKGSFSTLEIQRTEQGDSAMYLCASSSAPRTGDTDTQYFGPGTRLTVL.